Listed here are 9 T cell receptor beta chains from one sample, sequenced in a study of cytomegalovirus exposure and HLA in healthy donors. A multiplex PCR was run with 60 Vbeta primers and 13 Jbeta primers. The repertoire was sequenced with immunoSEQ multiplex PCR; TCRdb's copy has only in-frame clones and lacks some. The sample contains about 160,000 clones, roughly 80% of which appear only once. Material: PBMCs. The receptors originated from a middle-aged man in good health and CMV-seropositive.

The chain links TRBV11-2 to TRBJ1-1, with D maybe TRBD1 (6 bases). Per the germline V gene, CDR1 is SGHAT and CDR2 is FQNNGV. V shed 2 bases and J shed 0 bases, with 13 bases lying between them. CDR3 length: 16 residues. CDR3 loop: CASSLRQGRMNTEAFF. In nucleotides, the CDR3 is TGTGCCAGCAGCTTACGGCAGGGGCGGATGAACACTGAAGCTTTCTTT.

The chain joins TRBV10-3 to TRBJ2-7; 10 bases line up with TRBD2. The J segment lost 1 base and the V segment lost 6 bases, leaving 9 bases of the junction unmatched. The CDR3 extends over 16 amino acids. Germline V CDR1 and CDR2: ENHRY, SYGVKD. CDR3 sequence: CAISGLAEAGSYEQYF. DNA for the CDR3: TGTGCCATCAGCGGACTAGCGGAGGCTGGTTCCTACGAGCAGTACTTC.

The rearrangement uses TRBV9 and TRBJ2-5; D may be TRBD1 (7 bases). The J call is in doubt because the DNA end fits TRBJ2-7 better. The CDR3 is 15 residues long. Germline assignment: CDR1 SGDLS and CDR2 YYNGEE. CDR3 coding DNA: TGTGCCAGCAGCGTAGAGGCAGGGGGGTCGGGCGAGCAGTACTTC. Protein sequence: CASSVEAGGSGEQYF.

J is TRBJ1-6 and V is TRBV28, with 9 bases lining up with TRBD1. The V segment lost 6 bases and the J segment 5 bases; nucleotides outside the gene matches: 2. In germline, CDR1 is MDHEN, CDR2 SYDVKM. The CDR3 is 14 residues long. The CDR3 sequence: CASRGQGNNSPLHF. In nucleotides, the CDR3 is TGTGCCAGCAGGGGACAGGGTAATAATTCACCCCTCCACTTT.

The rearrangement joins TRBV18 to TRBJ2-7; TRBD2 is a possible D gene (7 bases). Germline assignment: CDR1 KGHSH and CDR2 LQKENI. Trimming pared 1 base from V and 1 base from J, leaving 14 bases between. The CDR3 is 16 residues long. The CDR3 DNA follows: TGTGCCAGCTCACCACGTGGGGGGGCGAGATCCTACGAGCAGTACTTC. It yields the protein CASSPRGGARSYEQYF.

This rearrangement joins TRBV10-3 to TRBJ2-3; D ambiguous. V was pared by 0 bases and J by 5 bases, with 6 bases between. In germline, CDR1 is ENHRY, CDR2 SYGVKD. This CDR3 is built from 13 residues. The CDR3 bases are TGTGCCATCAGTGAGTCGTCCCAAGATACGCAGTATTTT. Residues: CAISESSQDTQYF.

The genes are TRBV27 and TRBJ1-5; TRBD1 might be the D (5 bases). This CDR3 has 15 amino acids. V dropped 3 bases and J dropped 4 bases, with 13 bases sitting between them. Germline CDR1 MNHEY, CDR2 SMNVEV (reference sequence). The CDR3 here is CASSFHGKGNQPQHF. DNA for the CDR3: TGTGCCAGCAGTTTCCATGGGAAGGGGAATCAGCCCCAGCATTTT.

The rearrangement links TRBV10-1 to TRBJ2-5, with a possible D match to TRBD1 (6 bases). Germline V gene lookup returns CDR1 WNHNN and CDR2 SYGVQD (reference sequence). CDR3 length: 15 residues. V lost 1 base and J lost 3, with 12 bases in between. CDR3 amino acids: CASSEFSRGKETQYF. DNA of the CDR3: TGCGCCAGCAGTGAGTTTTCCAGGGGTAAAGAGACCCAGTACTTC.

The chain uses TRBV4-1 and TRBJ1-1, with 10 nucleotides matching TRBD1. Germline lookup yields CDR1 MGHRA and CDR2 YSYEKL. The CDR3 has 15 amino acids. The V gene end was trimmed by 8 bases and the J gene end by 6 bases; junction bases not matched to a gene: 12. CDR3 sequence (DNA): TGCGCCAGCGGACCAGGGGACAGGGGATGGCCTGAAGCTTTCTTT. Protein: CASGPGDRGWPEAFF.